This T cell receptor (beta chain) was sequenced during a study of blood T cell repertoires in COVID-19. Germline V CDR1 and CDR2: MNHNS, SASEGT. Trimming left V 3 bases short and J 10 bases short, with 13 bases between. This CDR3 is built from 13 residues. The repertoire was sequenced with immunoSEQ multiplex PCR; TCRdb's copy has only in-frame clones and lacks some. There are 100,000 to 150,000 clones in the sample; 86% occur only once, and approximately 2.3% lies in the top ten. The sequenced sample consisted of PBMCs or T cells enriched from blood (not recorded which). J is TRBJ1-3 and V is TRBV6-1; D gene unclear. The sequence was collected from a woman between 45 and 60 years old who had recovered from COVID-19. CDR3 in DNA: TGTGCCAGCAGTGAGGCCGCGGGGTGGACCATATATTTT. It is translated as CASSEAAGWTIYF.